Below are 17 T cell receptor beta chains sequenced from a single sample in a study of blood T cell repertoires in COVID-19. Some clones are missing from TCRdb's copy, which holds only in-frame ones; the method was immunoSEQ multiplex PCR. The sample contains 130,000 or so clones, over 60% of which appear only once. The specimen sequenced was peripheral blood. These receptors were taken from an older woman with acute or convalescent COVID-19.

This CDR3 is CASSQLPVTGARGNTIYF. CDR3 nucleotides: TGCGCCAGCAGCCAGCTACCCGTGACAGGGGCTCGTGGAAACACCATATATTTT. The chain is built from TRBV5-1 and TRBJ1-3; 8 bases line up with TRBD1. Losses at the gene ends were 4 bases for V and 3 bases for J; bases not matched to a gene: 15. The CDR3 totals 18 residues. CDR1 is SGHRS, CDR2 YFSETQ, per germline.

The chain couples TRBV30 to TRBJ2-3; the match to TRBD1 covers 8 bases. Looked up from germline, CDR1 is GTSNPN and CDR2 is SVGIG (reference sequence). The trim removed 3 bases at V and 6 bases at J, leaving 8 bases unmatched. The CDR3 sequence is 14 residues long. CDR3 residues: CAWRGGQGPDTQYF. The CDR3, as DNA: TGTGCCTGGAGGGGCGGACAGGGACCGGATACGCAGTATTTT.

V gene TRBV4-3 combines with J gene TRBJ2-1; possible D gene TRBD2, 7 bases. V was clipped by 0 bases and J by 8 bases, with 14 bases between them. Germline CDR1 and CDR2: LGHNA and YSLEER. The CDR3 length is 15 residues. The CDR3 is CASSQEGGARDEQFF. The CDR3 DNA sequence: TGCGCCAGCAGCCAAGAAGGGGGGGCAAGAGATGAGCAGTTCTTC.

This rearrangement joins TRBV5-1 to TRBJ1-3; D possibly corresponds to TRBD1 (5 bases). V lost 2 bases to trimming and J lost 3 bases, with 9 bases between them. The CDR3 covers 14 residues. Germline CDR1 is SGHRS and CDR2 is YFSETQ. In DNA, the CDR3 is TGCGCCAGCAGCTTTTCAGGGAATGGAAACACCATATATTTT. The encoded protein is CASSFSGNGNTIYF.

The V and J genes are TRBV7-9 and TRBJ1-5; a weak D match, TRBD1 (6 bases). CDR1 SEHNR and CDR2 FQNEAQ come from the germline V gene (reference sequence). There are 13 residues in the CDR3. The germline V and J ends were trimmed by 4 bases and 9 bases, with 13 bases remaining between them. Here the CDR3 reads CASSSQGFSPQHF. As DNA, the CDR3 is TGTGCCAGCAGCTCTCAGGGGTTTTCGCCCCAGCATTTT.

This chain connects TRBV11-2 to TRBJ1-6, with a weak D call TRBD1 (5 bases). Germline V gives CDR1 SGHAT, CDR2 FQNNGV. Deletions cut 5 bases from V and 11 bases from J, with 16 bases between. This CDR3 comprises 14 residues. The CDR3 bases are TGTGCCAGCAGCCAGGGACTTCATGAGGCACCCCTCCACTTT. Translated, it gives CASSQGLHEAPLHF.

The V and J genes are TRBV19 and TRBJ2-1; 13 nucleotides align to TRBD2. The CDR3 has 19 amino acids. The V and J ends lost 3 bases and 0 bases, in that order; junction bases with no gene match: 8. The V gene's germline CDR1 is LNHDA and CDR2 SQIVND (reference sequence). The CDR3 coding sequence is TGTGCCAGTAGTATTTCCGGGACTAGCGGGGCTAGCTCCTACAATGAGCAGTTCTTC. It is translated as CASSISGTSGASSYNEQFF. The variable domain in full, completed from reference TRBV19 and TRBJ2-1, reads DGGITQSPKYLFRKEGQNVTLSCEQNLNHDAMYWYRQDPGQGLRLIYYSQIVNDFQKGDIAEGYSVSREKKESFPLTVTSAQKNPTAFYLCASSISGTSGASSYNEQFFGPGTRLTVL.

The V call is TRBV5-1, the J call TRBJ1-3, with D unresolved. The CDR3 contains 16 residues. Germline CDR1 reads SGHRS; CDR2 reads YFSETQ. V lost 4 bases and J lost 7, with 21 bases in between. The CDR3 loop is CASSPGQMTPGNTIYF. In DNA form, the CDR3 reads TGCGCCAGCAGCCCAGGCCAAATGACACCCGGCAACACCATATATTTT.

The rearrangement joins TRBV29-1 to TRBJ2-3, with TRBD2 matching over 12 bases. The CDR3 length is 13 residues. Germline V gene data show CDR1 as SQVTM and CDR2 as ANQGSEA. Trimming removed 6 bases from V and 6 bases from J; junction bases left unmatched: 4. CDR3 loop: CSVLAGGPDTQYF. In DNA, the CDR3 is TGCAGCGTCCTAGCGGGAGGGCCGGATACGCAGTATTTT.

The V gene is TRBV4-3, the J gene TRBJ1-2; D uncertain. V was clipped by 0 bases and J by 2 bases, with 7 bases between them. CDR3 length: 14 residues. The germline CDR1 and CDR2 sequences are LGHNA and YSLEER. The CDR3 reads CASSQEEENYGYTF. CDR3 bases: TGCGCCAGCAGCCAAGAGGAGGAAAACTATGGCTACACCTTC.

CDR3 coding DNA: TGTGCCACCGCCCCGGGACTAGCGGCTGGGGCCAACGTCCTGACTTTC. Translating gives CATAPGLAAGANVLTF. The chain links TRBV10-3 to TRBJ2-6, with TRBD2 identical over 11 bases. The CDR3 spans 16 residues. Germline V gene sequence: CDR1 ENHRY, CDR2 SYGVKD. V gave up 10 bases and J gave up 2 bases; unmatched junction bases: 7.

The V and J genes are TRBV5-4 and TRBJ2-1; 11 bases map to TRBD2. The CDR3 runs 17 residues. From germline, CDR1 is SGHNT and CDR2 YYREEE (reference sequence). Trimming cost V 5 bases and J 1 base; bases outside gene matches: 8. The CDR3 DNA reads as TGTGCCAGCAGACCCGGGACTAGCGGTTCTTCCTACAATGAGCAGTTCTTC. Its protein product is CASRPGTSGSSYNEQFF.

The chain combines TRBV4-1 with TRBJ2-7, with 9 nucleotides matching TRBD1. Trimming took 2 bases from V and 6 from J; bases not matched to a gene: 17. CDR3 length: 18 amino acids. Germline CDR1 MGHRA, CDR2 YSYEKL. The CDR3 nucleotides are TGCGCCAGCAGCCAAAAAAACCAACCCGGGACAGGGAATAGCGAGCAGTACTTC. It yields the protein CASSQKNQPGTGNSEQYF.

The chain employs TRBV4-3 and TRBJ2-2; 12 positions match TRBD2. Unmatched junction bases numbered 2, after V lost 0 bases and J lost 6 bases. Looked up from germline, CDR1 is LGHNA and CDR2 is YSLEER. The CDR3 contains 16 residues. CDR3 nucleotide sequence: TGCGCCAGCAGCCAAGATTCTAGCGGGGGGGCCGGGGAGCTGTTTTTT. The encoded protein is CASSQDSSGGAGELFF.

The chain employs TRBV5-4 and TRBJ2-3; TRBD2 might be the D (5 bases). This CDR3 is built from 14 residues. The V end lost 1 base, the J end lost 3 bases, and 9 bases lay between the germline ends. CDR1 and CDR2 from the germline V gene are SGHNT and YYREEE (reference sequence). This CDR3 reads CASSLFEGTDTQYF. In DNA, the CDR3 is TGTGCCAGCAGCTTGTTCGAGGGAACAGATACGCAGTATTTT.

This clone was detected a few times. The V and J genes are TRBV27 and TRBJ2-3, with TRBD2 matching over 11 bases. Germline V gene lookup returns CDR1 MNHEY and CDR2 SMNVEV (reference sequence). V lost 2 bases to trimming and J lost 0 bases; unmatched junction nucleotides: 7. The CDR3 length is 18 residues. CDR3 bases: TGTGCCAGCAGTTTACTAGCGGGAGGACCATCTAGCACAGATACGCAGTATTTT. This sequence encodes CASSLLAGGPSSTDTQYF.

V is TRBV30 and J is TRBJ1-1, with a weak D call TRBD1 (6 bases). The V gene's germline CDR1 is GTSNPN and CDR2 SVGIG (reference sequence). The CDR3 is made up of 14 amino acids. V was pared by 2 bases and J by 0 bases, with 10 bases between. For the CDR3, the DNA is TGTGCCTGGAGTAAGGACAGAATGAACACTGAAGCTTTCTTT. Its translation is CAWSKDRMNTEAFF.